This record concerns one T cell receptor (beta chain) sequence. These data come from a study of blood T cell repertoires in COVID-19. TCRdb's copy holds only in-frame clones and misses some; the assay was immunoSEQ multiplex PCR. This sample has approximately 240,000 clones, with 79% found just once. Trimming removed 5 bases from V and 0 bases from J, with 7 bases in between. The CDR3 runs 13 residues. The material sequenced was peripheral blood. The gene calls are TRBV12-3 or TRBV12-4 and TRBJ1-1; D call uncertain. This sequence was found in a woman aged 35 to 49 with active or convalescent COVID-19. CDR3 region: CASSVLLNTEAFF. In DNA, the CDR3 is TGTGCCAGCAGTGTCCTCCTGAACACTGAAGCTTTCTTT.